This T cell receptor (beta chain) was sequenced for a study of T cell clones after liver transplantation. Study-wide background: TCRbeta sequencing after a pre-transplant mixed lymphocyte reaction identified graft-donor-reactive clones, later tracked in post-transplant blood. Three of the eight recipients were HCV-positive; the rest had non-autoimmune, non-viral transplant indications.

Sequencing was performed with immunoSEQ multiplex PCR; in TCRdb, only in-frame clones are kept and a portion is missing. The sample contains about 5,000 clones, roughly 39% of which appear only once. Study observations and caveats: Circulating graft-donor-reactive CD4 TCRbeta sequences fell significantly post-transplant in 5 of 8 subjects.

Proliferating CFSE-low MLR cells were sequenced to define alloreactive TCRbeta sequences. Pre-transplant recipient cells responded to graft donor PBMCs, splenocytes, lymph-node cells, or third-party PBMCs. About this clone itself: As yet, its antigen is unknown.

The receptor comes from a human patient who received a liver transplant. Some T cells may possibly be graft donor cells. Sequencing was carried out using CD4+ T cells from cultured PBMCs.

DNA of the CDR3: TGTGCCAGCAGCGTCACCGGGACTAGGTCAGATACGCAGTATTTT. Its protein product is CASSVTGTRSDTQYF. The rearrangement joins TRBV9 to TRBJ2-3; 8 bases match TRBD2. With V trimmed by 2 bases and J by 4 bases, 6 bases remained unmatched. Germline CDR1 is SGDLS and CDR2 is YYNGEE. The CDR3 runs to 15 residues.